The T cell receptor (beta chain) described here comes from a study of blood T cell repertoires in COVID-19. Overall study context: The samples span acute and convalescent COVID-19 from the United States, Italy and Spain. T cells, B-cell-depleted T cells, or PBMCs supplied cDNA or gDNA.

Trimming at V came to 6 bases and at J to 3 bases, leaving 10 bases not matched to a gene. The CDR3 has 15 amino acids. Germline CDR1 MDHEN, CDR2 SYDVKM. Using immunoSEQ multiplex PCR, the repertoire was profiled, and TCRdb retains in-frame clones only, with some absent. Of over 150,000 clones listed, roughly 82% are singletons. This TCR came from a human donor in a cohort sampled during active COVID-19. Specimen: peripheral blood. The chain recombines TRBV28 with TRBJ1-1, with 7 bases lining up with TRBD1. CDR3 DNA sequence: TGTGCCAGCAGACCCAACAGGGGCAAGTACACTGAAGCTTTCTTT. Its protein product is CASRPNRGKYTEAFF.